There are many counts of the clone carrying this T cell receptor (beta chain). Specified time point: persistent/refractory GD, antithyroid drugs over 5 years with positive TRAb. PBMC RNA was the source of the TCR library. Xi'an, China, was home to the endocrinology department that provided patients. This entry comes from a study of regulatory T cells in long-lasting Graves disease. Researchers made TCR beta libraries by using iRepertoire HTBI primers and running Arm-PCR on CDR3 regions. TCRdb called the multiplex PCR reads again in MiXCR, with one record for every CDR3 protein. The repertoire holds more than 350,000 distinct CDR3 sequences, with 21% as singletons. The sequence came from a female donor with Graves disease. The material was peripheral blood mononuclear cells (PBMCs), obtained when the disease was refractory, from a patient treated with antithyroid drugs.

This CDR3 reads CASRFDRGRDEQYF. CDR3 bases: TGTGCCAGCAGATTCGACAGGGGGCGGGACGAGCAGTACTTC. The chain has TRBV2 and TRBJ2-7; 10 bases line up with TRBD1. Germline values: CDR1 SNHLY, CDR2 FYNNEI. V lost 6 bases and J lost 5; bases outside the gene matches: 7. CDR3 length: 14 residues.